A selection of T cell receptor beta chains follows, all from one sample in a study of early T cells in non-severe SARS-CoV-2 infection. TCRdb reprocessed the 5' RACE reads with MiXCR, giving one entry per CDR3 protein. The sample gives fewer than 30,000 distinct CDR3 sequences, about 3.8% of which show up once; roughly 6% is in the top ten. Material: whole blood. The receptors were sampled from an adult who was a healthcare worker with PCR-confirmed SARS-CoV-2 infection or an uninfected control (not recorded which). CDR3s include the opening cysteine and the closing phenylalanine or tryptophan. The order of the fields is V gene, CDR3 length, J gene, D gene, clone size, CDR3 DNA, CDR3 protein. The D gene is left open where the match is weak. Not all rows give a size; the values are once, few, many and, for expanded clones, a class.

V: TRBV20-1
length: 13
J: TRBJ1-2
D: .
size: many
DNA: TGCAGTGCTTTCGGAGGTTGGGACTATGGCTACACCTTC
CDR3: CSAFGGWDYGYTF

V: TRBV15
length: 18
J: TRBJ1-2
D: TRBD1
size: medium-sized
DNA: TGTGCCACCAGCAGAGATTTCACGGGACAGGGAAAGAACGGTGGCTACACCTTC
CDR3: CATSRDFTGQGKNGGYTF

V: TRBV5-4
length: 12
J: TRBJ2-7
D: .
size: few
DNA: TGTGTCAGCAGCAGACGTGAACACGAGCAGTACTTC
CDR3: CVSSRREHEQYF

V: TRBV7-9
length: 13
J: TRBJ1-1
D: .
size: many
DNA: TGTGCCAGCAGCTTACCCCGAGACACTGAAGCTTTCTTT
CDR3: CASSLPRDTEAFF

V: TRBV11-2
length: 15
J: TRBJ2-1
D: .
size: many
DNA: TGTGCCAGCAGCTTAGTCGGCCAGGAAGGCGATGAGCAGTTCTTC
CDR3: CASSLVGQEGDEQFF

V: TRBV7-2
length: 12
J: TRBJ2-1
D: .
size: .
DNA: TGTGCCAGCAGCCCCAACACCAATGAGCAGTTCTTC
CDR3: CASSPNTNEQFF

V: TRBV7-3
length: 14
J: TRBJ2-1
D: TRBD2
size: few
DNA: TGTTCCAGCAGCTTAGCGGGAGGGCCGGATGAGCAGTTCTTC
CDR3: CSSSLAGGPDEQFF

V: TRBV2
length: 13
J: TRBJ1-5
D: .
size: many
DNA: TGTGCCAGCAAGGGTGATGGCAATCAGCCCCAGCATTTT
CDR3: CASKGDGNQPQHF

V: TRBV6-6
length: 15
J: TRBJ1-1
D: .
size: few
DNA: TGTGCCAGCAGAGCCTTGGGACAAACGAACACTGAAGCTTTCTTT
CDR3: CASRALGQTNTEAFF

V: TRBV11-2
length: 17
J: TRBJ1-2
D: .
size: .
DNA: TGTGCCAGCAGCTTAGATACGGCTAGAGTGTTTAACTATGGCTACACCTTC
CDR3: CASSLDTARVFNYGYTF

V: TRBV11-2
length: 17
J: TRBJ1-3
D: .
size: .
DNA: TGTGCCAGCAGCTCCCGCCTCGACAGGACCTCTGGAAACACCATATATTTT
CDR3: CASSSRLDRTSGNTIYF

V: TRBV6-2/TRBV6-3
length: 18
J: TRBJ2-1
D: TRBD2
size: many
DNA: TGTGCCAGCAGTGTCTCGAGACTAGCGGGAGGGTTAGTGAATGAGCAGTTCTTC
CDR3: CASSVSRLAGGLVNEQFF

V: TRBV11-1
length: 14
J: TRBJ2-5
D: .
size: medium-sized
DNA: TGTGCCAGCAGCAACGGGGGCCGCCAAGAGACCCAGTACTTC
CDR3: CASSNGGRQETQYF

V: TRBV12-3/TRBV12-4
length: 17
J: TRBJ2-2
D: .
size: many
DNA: TGTGCCAGCAGTTTATCCCGTGGGCGGGATTGGAACGGGGAGCTGTTTTTT
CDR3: CASSLSRGRDWNGELFF

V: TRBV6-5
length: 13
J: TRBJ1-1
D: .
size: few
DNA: TGTGCCAGCAGTTACGCCGCGAACACTGAAGCTTTCTTT
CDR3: CASSYAANTEAFF

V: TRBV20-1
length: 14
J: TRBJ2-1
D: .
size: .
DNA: TGCAGTGCTAGAGATTCGGTCGGATTCAATGAGCAGTTCTTC
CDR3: CSARDSVGFNEQFF

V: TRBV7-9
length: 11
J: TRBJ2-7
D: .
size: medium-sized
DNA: TGTGCCAGCAGCTTCACCCACGAGCAGTACTTC
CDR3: CASSFTHEQYF

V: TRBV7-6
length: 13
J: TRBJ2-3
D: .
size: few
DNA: TGTGCCAGCAGAAGGACTAGCACAGATACGCAGTATTTT
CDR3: CASRRTSTDTQYF

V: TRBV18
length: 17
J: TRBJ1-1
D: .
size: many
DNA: TGTGCCAGCTCACCATCCTGGGGCAGCAGGGGAAGGACTGAAGCTTTCTTT
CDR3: CASSPSWGSRGRTEAFF

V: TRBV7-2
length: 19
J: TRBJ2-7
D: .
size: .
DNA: TGTGCCAGCAGCTTCTCCGCCCGGGACGGGTCCAAGGCGGCCTACGAGCAGTACTTC
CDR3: CASSFSARDGSKAAYEQYF

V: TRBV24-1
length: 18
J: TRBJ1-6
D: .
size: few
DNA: TGTGCCACCAGTGATTGCAACAGGGTCATCGCCCGGAGTTCACCCCTCCACTTT
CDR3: CATSDCNRVIARSSPLHF

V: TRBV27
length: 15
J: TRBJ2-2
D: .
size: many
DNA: TGTGCCAGCAGTTTATCGGTGGGGGCGGCAGGGGAGCTGTTTTTT
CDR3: CASSLSVGAAGELFF

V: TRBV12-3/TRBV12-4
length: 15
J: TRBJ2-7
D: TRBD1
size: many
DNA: TGTGCCAGCAGTTTCACAGGGGGGTACTCCTACGAGCAGTACTTC
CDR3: CASSFTGGYSYEQYF

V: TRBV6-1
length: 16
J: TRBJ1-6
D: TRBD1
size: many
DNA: TGTGCCAGCAGTGAAGGTGTCGACAGGGTAGTTTCACCCCTCCACTTT
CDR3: CASSEGVDRVVSPLHF

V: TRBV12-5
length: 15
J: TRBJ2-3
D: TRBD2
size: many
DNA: TGTGCTAGTGGTCAACCTAGCGGGAGGACAGATACGCAGTATTTT
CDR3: CASGQPSGRTDTQYF

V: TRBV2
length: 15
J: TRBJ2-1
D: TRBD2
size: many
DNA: TGTGCCAGCAGGCAAACTAGCGGCACCTACAATGAGCAGTTCTTC
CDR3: CASRQTSGTYNEQFF

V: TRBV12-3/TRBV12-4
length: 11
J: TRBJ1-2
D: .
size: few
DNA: TGTGCCAGCAGTTTAGCCCACATCTACACCTTC
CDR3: CASSLAHIYTF

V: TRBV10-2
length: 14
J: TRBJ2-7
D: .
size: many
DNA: TGCGCCAGCAGAGGGGCAGGCCAACTCTACGAGCAGTACTTC
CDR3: CASRGAGQLYEQYF

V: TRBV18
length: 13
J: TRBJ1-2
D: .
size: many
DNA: TGTGCCAGCTCACCGGAAGGCAACTATGGCTACACCTTC
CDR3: CASSPEGNYGYTF

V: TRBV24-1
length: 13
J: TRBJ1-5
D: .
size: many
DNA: TGTGCCACCTCTAAGGATAGCAATCAGCCCCAGCATTTT
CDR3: CATSKDSNQPQHF

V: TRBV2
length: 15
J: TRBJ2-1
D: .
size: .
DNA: TGTGCCAGCAGTGAGGCCCACCGGGAGTTCAATGAGCAGTTCTTC
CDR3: CASSEAHREFNEQFF

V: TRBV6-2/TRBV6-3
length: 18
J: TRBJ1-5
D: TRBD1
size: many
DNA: TGTGCCAGCAGTTACATCCCCGGGACAGAAATTAGCAATCAGCCCCAGCATTTT
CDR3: CASSYIPGTEISNQPQHF

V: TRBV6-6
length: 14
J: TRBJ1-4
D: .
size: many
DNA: TGTGCCAGCAGTTATGGGGTCGGAAACGAAAAACTGTTTTTT
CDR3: CASSYGVGNEKLFF

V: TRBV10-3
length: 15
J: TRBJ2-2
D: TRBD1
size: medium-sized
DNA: TGTGCCATCAGGCCCGGGACAGGGGACACCGGGGAGCTGTTTTTT
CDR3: CAIRPGTGDTGELFF

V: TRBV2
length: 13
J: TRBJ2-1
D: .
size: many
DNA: TGTGCCAGCGAAGGTAATAGTCCCAATGAGCAGTTCTTC
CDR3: CASEGNSPNEQFF

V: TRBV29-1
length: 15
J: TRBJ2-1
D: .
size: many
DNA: TGCAGCGTTGAAGGGGGGCGGGGCCTCTACAATGAGCAGTTCTTC
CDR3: CSVEGGRGLYNEQFF

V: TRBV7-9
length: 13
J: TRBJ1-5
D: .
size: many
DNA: TGTGCCAGCAGGGTGTTGGAAATGAGGCCCCAGCATTTT
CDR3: CASRVLEMRPQHF

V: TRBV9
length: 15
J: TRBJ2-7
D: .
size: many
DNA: TGTGCCAGCAGCGGCGGGGTAGTGGGGTCGCGGGAGCAGTACTTC
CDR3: CASSGGVVGSREQYF

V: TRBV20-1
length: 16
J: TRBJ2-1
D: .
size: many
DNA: TGCAGTGCTAGGCCCCCGGGCGGGGATATCTACAATGAGCAGTTCTTC
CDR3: CSARPPGGDIYNEQFF

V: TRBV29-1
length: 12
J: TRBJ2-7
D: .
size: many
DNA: TGCAGCGCCCTTGTTGTGTCCTACGAGCAGTACTTC
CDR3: CSALVVSYEQYF

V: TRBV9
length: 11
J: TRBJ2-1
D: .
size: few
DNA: TGTGCCAGCAGCGTAGACAATGAGCAGTTCTTC
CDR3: CASSVDNEQFF

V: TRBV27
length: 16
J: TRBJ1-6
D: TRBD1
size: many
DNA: TGTGCCAGCAGGGGGACAGACCGCTCCTATAATTCACCCCTCCACTTT
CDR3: CASRGTDRSYNSPLHF